This entry features one T cell receptor (beta chain) sequence. Sequencing used immunoSEQ multiplex PCR; TCRdb keeps in-frame clones, though not all of them. The data show about 660,000 clones, 88% seen once. The entry originates in a study of shared T cell receptors in the human thymus. V was shortened by 5 bases and J by 0 bases, with 7 bases between the two germline ends. The CDR3 sequence is 13 residues long. Germline loops: CDR1 MNHEY, CDR2 SMNVEV (reference sequence). These same data were also listed under a study on human thymus T cells. This second study says: Thymic samples were excised during corrective heart operations. There appeared to be biased usage of V and J genes in thymic and blood repertoires. Related studies noted strongly shared thymic repertoires across unrelated people.

The sample comprised thymocytes. The clonotype originates from a boy under three years old with a congenital heart defect. V and J are TRBV27 and TRBJ1-1; D ambiguous. CDR3 residues: CASSRVMNTEAFF. The CDR3, as DNA: TGTGCCAGCAGTCGGGTCATGAACACTGAAGCTTTCTTT.